The clone carrying this T cell receptor (beta chain) was seen only once. Original methodology: Quantification of nucleated cells was approximated via reference gene primer amplification. Profiling relied on immunoSEQ multiplex PCR, and the TCRdb table lists in-frame clones only, not all of them. The D gene and trimming were derived from the DNA, and the V and J assignments and clone size from that table. The repertoire includes 75,000 to 100,000 clones, around 90% of them detected once, and approximately 7.4% sits in the top ten. Germline CDR1 SGHNT, CDR2 YYREEE (reference sequence). The CDR3 has 14 amino acids. V was clipped by 4 bases and J by 6 bases, with 14 bases between them. This entry belongs to a study of blood T cell repertoires in COVID-19. Study-wide background: The United States, Italy and Spain were the sources of the acute and convalescent COVID-19 samples.

Sequenced input: peripheral blood. The rearrangement links TRBV5-4 to TRBJ2-1; perhaps TRBD1 as D (6 bases). The receptor comes from a man aged 70-80 years with acute or convalescent COVID-19. CDR3 sequence reads: CASSRPTGSNEQFF. Written as DNA, the CDR3 is TGTGCCAGCAGCCGGCCCACAGGGAGCAATGAGCAGTTCTTC. The whole variable domain, remainder taken from reference TRBV5-4 and TRBJ2-1, is ETGVTQSPTHLIKTRGQQVTLRCSSQSGHNTVSWYQQALGQGPQFIFQYYREEENGRGNFPPRFSGLQFPNYSSELNVNALELDDSALYLCASSRPTGSNEQFFGPGTRLTVL.